This passage covers 32 T cell receptor beta chains from one sample sequenced in a study of T cell responses to AZD1222 COVID-19 vaccine. Only in-frame clones appear in the TCRdb table, and some are missing; sequencing was by immunoSEQ multiplex PCR. Among approximately 130,000 clones listed, 80% to 95% were seen once. The input for sequencing was peripheral blood, taken on day 0 of AZD1222 vaccination. The source is an adult in good health.

This sequence joins TRBV7-3 and TRBJ2-1; 8 bases fit TRBD2. CDR3 length: 16 residues. From germline, CDR1 is SGHTA and CDR2 FQGTGA. Trimming cost V 1 base and J 5 bases; bases outside gene matches: 7. The CDR3 nucleotides read TGTGCCAGCAGCTTAAGAGCGGGAGAGGTGGACAATGAGCAGTTCTTC. Translating gives CASSLRAGEVDNEQFF.

The rearrangement joins TRBV5-6 to TRBJ1-1; 7 nucleotides align to TRBD1. Germline values: CDR1 SGHDT, CDR2 YYEEEE. V lost 4 bases, J lost 4 bases, and 7 bases stayed unmatched. The CDR3 sequence is 14 residues long. The CDR3, as DNA: TGTGCCAGCAGCCACACCTCAGGGGGCACTGAAGCTTTCTTT. Residues: CASSHTSGGTEAFF. Supplemented by reference TRBV5-6 and TRBJ1-1, the full variable domain reads DAGVTQSPTHLIKTRGQQVTLRCSPKSGHDTVSWYQQALGQGPQFIFQYYEEEERQRGNFPDRFSGHQFPNYSSELNVNALLLGDSALYLCASSHTSGGTEAFFGQGTRLTVV.

J is TRBJ1-2 and V is TRBV6-4, with 9 bases matching TRBD1. J was trimmed by 4 bases and V by 6 bases; bases with no gene match: 12. Germline CDR1 and CDR2: MRHNA and SNTAGT. The CDR3 loop spans 16 amino acids. CDR3 bases: TGTGCCAGCAGCCCTTTTTCCGGGACAGGGCCCTATGGCTACACCTTC. Protein: CASSPFSGTGPYGYTF.

This clone was counted a single time. The chain couples TRBV7-2 to TRBJ1-6; D perhaps matches TRBD1 (5 bases). Germline CDR1 and CDR2: SGHTA and FQGNSA. The CDR3 contains 15 residues. Trimming cost V 2 bases and J 5 bases, with 10 bases left between them. The DNA for the CDR3 is TGTGCCAGCAGCTTATGGTCAGGGCATAATTCACCCCTCCACTTT. Translating it yields CASSLWSGHNSPLHF.

The chain is built from TRBV19 and TRBJ1-5; maybe TRBD1 (5 bases). Per the germline V gene, CDR1 is LNHDA and CDR2 is SQIVND (reference sequence). This CDR3 spans 16 amino acids. Trimming stripped 4 bases from V and 2 bases from J, with 15 bases between. DNA of the CDR3: TGTGCCAGTAGTAGGGCGATGGGACGTGGCAATCAGCCCCAGCATTTT. It translates to CASSRAMGRGNQPQHF.

J is TRBJ1-1 and V is TRBV2; 7 bases agree with TRBD1. The V segment lost 8 bases and the J segment 7 bases; nucleotides outside the gene matches: 10. This CDR3 is built from 13 residues. CDR1 and CDR2 from the germline V gene are SNHLY and FYNNEI. The CDR3 DNA follows: TGTGCCAGCTTGACAGGGCTGTCCGATGAAGCTTTCTTT. This codes for CASLTGLSDEAFF. The variable domain in full, with the rest retrieved from reference TRBV2 and TRBJ1-1, is EPEVTQTPSHQVTQMGQEVILRCVPISNHLYFYWYRQILGQKVEFLVSFYNNEISEKSEIFDDQFSVERPDGSNFTLKIRSTKLEDSAMYFCASLTGLSDEAFFGQGTRLTVV.

The chain uses TRBV9 and TRBJ2-1; D is possibly TRBD2 (6 bases). Trimming took off 0 bases at V and 4 bases at J, with 20 bases between the two ends. The CDR3 runs to 18 residues. Germline CDR1 and CDR2: SGDLS and YYNGEE. The CDR3 sequence is CASSVVASGSGAYNEQFF. The CDR3, as DNA: TGTGCCAGCAGCGTAGTGGCGTCGGGTAGCGGCGCTTACAATGAGCAGTTCTTC.

The genes are TRBV19 and TRBJ1-2; a possible D gene is TRBD1 (6 bases). V was cut by 5 bases and J by 2 bases, with 18 bases left in between. The CDR3 loop spans 16 amino acids. Looked up from germline, CDR1 is LNHDA and CDR2 is SQIVND (reference sequence). CDR3 sequence reads: CASSPHGDIPNYGYTF. CDR3 nucleotides: TGTGCCAGTAGTCCCCATGGGGACATCCCAAACTATGGCTACACCTTC. Together with reference TRBV19 and TRBJ1-2, the CDR3 gives the full variable domain: DGGITQSPKYLFRKEGQNVTLSCEQNLNHDAMYWYRQDPGQGLRLIYYSQIVNDFQKGDIAEGYSVSREKKESFPLTVTSAQKNPTAFYLCASSPHGDIPNYGYTFGSGTRLTVV.

The chain recombines TRBV20-1 with TRBJ1-1, with a tentative D call TRBD1 (6 bases). The length of the CDR3 is 11 residues. Germline CDR1 DFQATT, CDR2 SNEGSKA (reference sequence). CDR3: CRAQGGTEAFF. The CDR3 nucleotides read TGCAGAGCACAGGGTGGTACTGAAGCTTTCTTT.

The chain couples TRBV5-5 to TRBJ2-7, with D possibly matching TRBD2 (5 bases). The CDR3 length is 14 residues. Germline assignment: CDR1 SGHKS and CDR2 YYEKEE (reference sequence). Trimming took off 5 bases at V and 7 bases at J, with 19 bases between the two ends. As DNA, the CDR3 is TGTGCCAGCAGGGAACGTCTCGGACCGGGGGAGCAGTACTTC. Its translation is CASRERLGPGEQYF.

This clone was recorded only once. The V call is TRBV6-6, the J call TRBJ2-2; no clear D gene. Germline values: CDR1 MNHNY, CDR2 SVGAGI (reference sequence). The CDR3 is 13 amino acids. Trimming cost V 7 bases and J 2 bases, with 8 bases left between them. The CDR3 loop reads CASILENTGELFF. CDR3 nucleotides: TGTGCCAGCATCCTCGAAAACACCGGGGAGCTGTTTTTT.

The genes are TRBV15 and TRBJ2-1, with TRBD2 as a possible D gene (5 bases). The CDR3 is 15 residues long. Germline CDR1 reads LNHNV; CDR2 reads YYDKDF (reference sequence). V was cut by 0 bases and J by 7 bases, with 13 bases left in between. CDR3 nucleotide sequence: TGTGCCACCAGCAGAGATTACCTAACGGGGAATGAGCAGTTCTTC. Translating gives CATSRDYLTGNEQFF. Full variable domain (outside the CDR3, taken from reference TRBV15 and TRBJ2-1): DAMVIQNPRYQVTQFGKPVTLSCSQTLNHNVMYWYQQKSSQAPKLLFHYYDKDFNNEADTPDNFQSRRPNTSFCFLDIRSPGLGDTAMYLCATSRDYLTGNEQFFGPGTRLTVL.

The J gene is TRBJ1-1, the V gene TRBV18, with D perhaps TRBD1 (5 bases). Trimming pared 2 bases from V and 1 base from J, leaving 17 bases between. This CDR3 is built from 17 residues. The germline V gene encodes CDR1 KGHSH and CDR2 LQKENI. CDR3 sequence: CASSPKVGVGGNTEAFF. In DNA form, the CDR3 reads TGTGCCAGCTCACCAAAAGTAGGGGTTGGTGGGAACACTGAAGCTTTCTTT.

V gene TRBV11-2 combines with J gene TRBJ2-4, with D perhaps matching TRBD2 (7 bases). Deletions cut 1 base from V and 2 bases from J, with 18 bases between. Germline V gene sequence: CDR1 SGHAT, CDR2 FQNNGV. The CDR3 is 18 amino acids. Here the CDR3 DNA reads TGTGCCAGCAGCTTAGGGGGGTCGGGGGGCGCGTCCAAAAACATTCAGTACTTC. This sequence encodes CASSLGGSGGASKNIQYF.

This chain links TRBV5-1 with TRBJ2-5; weak D call: TRBD1 (6 bases). V gave up 3 bases and J gave up 1 base, with 13 bases separating them. The length of the CDR3 is 15 residues. Looked up from germline, CDR1 is SGHRS and CDR2 is YFSETQ. CDR3 coding DNA: TGCGCCAGCAGCTCCGCAGGGGACCCCCAAGAGACCCAGTACTTC. It codes for CASSSAGDPQETQYF.

The chain has TRBV7-9 and TRBJ1-2; D gene unclear. Trimming took off 1 base at V and 2 bases at J, with 5 bases between the two ends. The CDR3 runs to 13 residues. The V gene's germline CDR1 is SEHNR and CDR2 FQNEAQ (reference sequence). The CDR3: CASSLVGNYGYTF. Here the CDR3 DNA reads TGTGCCAGCAGCTTAGTAGGGAACTATGGCTACACCTTC.

The chain couples TRBV7-2 to TRBJ2-3, with D possibly TRBD1 on 6 matching bases. Trimming pared 5 bases from V and 6 bases from J, leaving 15 bases between. This CDR3 comprises 14 residues. Germline loops: CDR1 SGHTA, CDR2 FQGNSA. The CDR3 coding sequence is TGTGCCAGCAGCAGCTATACAGGGTTTGATACGCAGTATTTT. Translation gives CASSSYTGFDTQYF.

There are a few counts of this clone. The chain is built from TRBV6-5 and TRBJ2-1, with a possible D match to TRBD2 (6 bases). This CDR3 comprises 15 residues. Trimming stripped 5 bases from V and 1 base from J, with 12 bases between. The germline CDR1 and CDR2 sequences are MNHEY and SVGAGI. CDR3 in amino acids: CASSREKGSYNEQFF. Here the CDR3 DNA reads TGTGCCAGCAGTCGGGAGAAAGGTTCCTACAATGAGCAGTTCTTC.

V is TRBV5-4 and J is TRBJ2-2; possible D gene TRBD1, 5 bases. Germline CDR1 reads SGHNT; CDR2 reads YYREEE (reference sequence). The CDR3 runs to 14 residues. The V gene lost 4 bases and the J gene lost 4 bases, with 11 bases spanning the gap. The CDR3 nucleotides read TGTGCCAGCAGCACAGGCGGCGGCACCGGGGAGCTGTTTTTT. Residues: CASSTGGGTGELFF.

The chain combines TRBV24-1 with TRBJ2-3; no clear D. The CDR3 sequence is 13 residues long. Per the germline V gene, CDR1 is KGHDR and CDR2 is SFDVKD. Trimming cost V 1 base and J 6 bases, with 7 bases left between them. The CDR3 sequence is CATSDFPLDTQYF. For the CDR3, the DNA is TGTGCCACCAGTGATTTTCCCTTGGATACGCAGTATTTT.

V usage is TRBV6-6 and J usage is TRBJ1-1; no reliable D call. Looked up from germline, CDR1 is MNHNY and CDR2 is SVGAGI (reference sequence). The CDR3 length is 12 residues. Deletions cut 8 bases from V and 1 base from J, with 8 bases between. The CDR3: CASGIKNTEAFF. The CDR3 coding sequence is TGTGCCAGCGGGATCAAGAACACTGAAGCTTTCTTT.

The V call is TRBV28, the J call TRBJ1-1; the D is unclear. CDR3 length equals 14 residues. V dropped 6 bases and J dropped 3 bases, with 14 bases sitting between them. Germline V gene lookup returns CDR1 MDHEN and CDR2 SYDVKM. The CDR3 reads CASSYRTSDTEAFF. The CDR3 DNA follows: TGTGCCAGCAGCTATAGGACCTCTGACACTGAAGCTTTCTTT.

This clone was recorded only once. The gene calls are TRBV13 and TRBJ1-2; TRBD1 aligns across 8 bases. This CDR3 is built from 14 residues. V lost 2 bases and J lost 3; bases outside the gene matches: 2. The germline V gene has CDR1 PRHDT and CDR2 FYEKMQ (reference sequence). CDR3 in amino acids: CASSLRQGYYGYTF. The DNA for the CDR3 is TGTGCCAGCAGCTTAAGACAGGGGTACTATGGCTACACCTTC.

V is TRBV20-1 and J is TRBJ2-7; unclear D gene. CDR3 length: 11 residues. The ends were cut back, 4 bases at V and 4 bases at J, with 8 bases in the middle. The germline CDR1 and CDR2 sequences are DFQATT and SNEGSKA (reference sequence). The CDR3 sequence: CSAIQTYEQYF. In DNA, the CDR3 is TGCAGTGCTATCCAGACTTACGAGCAGTACTTC.

The gene calls are TRBV28 and TRBJ1-5; TRBD1 might be the D (5 bases). Trimming stripped 6 bases from V and 2 bases from J, with 14 bases between. Per germline, CDR1 MDHEN and CDR2 SYDVKM. The CDR3 is 15 amino acids. The CDR3 sequence: CASSLIGGGNQPQHF. Here the CDR3 DNA reads TGTGCCAGCAGCTTAATTGGGGGGGGCAATCAGCCCCAGCATTTT.

This chain joins TRBV4-1 and TRBJ2-7, with D perhaps matching TRBD1 (5 bases). V shed 0 bases and J shed 1 base, with 16 bases lying between them. Germline V gene lookup returns CDR1 MGHRA and CDR2 YSYEKL. This CDR3 region has 17 residues. The CDR3 DNA reads as TGCGCCAGCAGCCAAGATCAAAACAGGTTATTTTCCTACGAGCAGTACTTC. As protein: CASSQDQNRLFSYEQYF.

The rearrangement uses TRBV30 and TRBJ1-4; no definite D call. This CDR3 comprises 13 residues. Trimming took 2 bases from V and 5 from J, leaving 9 bases between them. The V gene's germline CDR1 is GTSNPN and CDR2 SVGIG (reference sequence). The CDR3 spells CAWSKERNEKLFF. CDR3 DNA: TGTGCCTGGAGTAAGGAGAGGAATGAAAAACTGTTTTTT.

This chain links TRBV6-5 with TRBJ1-1; the match to TRBD1 covers 10 bases. Losses at the gene ends were 5 bases for V and 3 bases for J; bases not matched to a gene: 3. CDR1 is MNHEY, CDR2 SVGAGI, per germline. There are 14 residues in the CDR3. CDR3 coding DNA: TGTGCCAGCAGTCAGGACAGGGGGGACACTGAAGCTTTCTTT. It yields the protein CASSQDRGDTEAFF.

The genes are TRBV28 and TRBJ1-1, with a tentative D call TRBD1 (5 bases). Trimming pared 2 bases from V and 3 bases from J, leaving 13 bases between. This CDR3 comprises 15 residues. CDR1 is MDHEN, CDR2 SYDVKM, per germline. CDR3 amino acids: CASSLGGSLDTEAFF. CDR3 coding DNA: TGTGCCAGCAGTTTAGGGGGGAGTTTGGACACTGAAGCTTTCTTT.

The genes are TRBV4-3 and TRBJ2-1; TRBD1 might be the D (6 bases). Germline CDR1 is LGHNA and CDR2 is YSLEER. Between the trimmed V and J ends, which lost 4 bases and 6 bases, there was a span of 19 bases. The CDR3 runs to 16 residues. The CDR3 DNA follows: TGCGCCAGCAGCCCTGGGGGCGGCAGACTCTCCAATGAGCAGTTCTTC. It codes for CASSPGGGRLSNEQFF.

The rearrangement links TRBV28 to TRBJ2-7, with D unclear. V was pared by 4 bases and J by 9 bases, with 10 bases between. The CDR3 totals 11 residues. Looked up from germline, CDR1 is MDHEN and CDR2 is SYDVKM. CDR3 sequence (DNA): TGTGCCAGCAGTTCGACCAGATTGCAGTACTTC. Translated: CASSSTRLQYF.

This clone was seen a handful of times. V usage is TRBV28 and J usage is TRBJ2-1; 9 bases are shared with TRBD2. This CDR3 comprises 14 residues. The germline CDR1 and CDR2 sequences are MDHEN and SYDVKM. After removal of 4 bases from V and 7 bases from J, the junction contained 5 bases not matched to a gene. CDR3: CASSYSGRGNEQFF. The CDR3 region has the DNA TGTGCCAGCAGTTATAGCGGGAGAGGGAATGAGCAGTTCTTC.